This T cell receptor (beta chain) was identified in a study of blood T cells in healthy people across ages. Primed by a sample-barcoded 5' primer and a J-beta primer mix, a second PCR proceeded for about 7 to 12 cycles. One entry per CDR3 protein, called by TCRdb with MiXCR from the 5' RACE reads. The repertoire includes hundreds of thousands of distinct CDR3 sequences, 58% of them detected once, and about two fifths sits in the top ten. This TCR came from a man in his 60s in good health. The sample taken for sequencing was blood.

The CDR3 here is CASSTEDRAPYEQYF. The CDR3 nucleotides are TGTGCCAGCAGCACCGAGGACAGGGCACCCTACGAGCAGTACTTC. This rearrangement joins TRBV7-9 to TRBJ2-7; 8 bases are a match to TRBD1. With V trimmed by 5 bases and J by 2 bases, 8 bases remained unmatched. Per the germline V gene, CDR1 is SEHNR and CDR2 is FQNEAQ (reference sequence). The CDR3 has 15 amino acids. The full variable domain, its missing parts supplied by reference TRBV7-9 and TRBJ2-7, is DTGVSQNPRHKITKRGQNVTFRCDPISEHNRLYWYRQTLGQGPEFLTYFQNEAQLEKSRLLSDRFSAERPKGSFSTLEIQRTEQGDSAMYLCASSTEDRAPYEQYFGPGTRLTVT.